This paragraph reports one TCR beta chain. Only CD45RO-negative cells positively selected for CCR7 counted as naive CD8 cells, so terminally differentiated effector memory CD45RA+ cells were excluded. V was clipped by 5 bases and J by 4 bases, with 12 bases between them. This CDR3 has 14 amino acids. Germline-derived CDR1 and CDR2 are SEHNR and FQNEAQ (reference sequence). This specimen belongs to a study of shared clonotypes between healthy human individuals. Study details: Per donor, three plates held CD4 naive cells, three held CD4 memory, two held CD8 naive and one held CD8 memory.

Using immunoSEQ multiplex PCR, the repertoire was profiled, and TCRdb retains in-frame clones only, with some absent. The sample contains roughly 770,000 clones, about 96% of which appear only once. The specimen sequenced was naive CD8+ T cells sorted from blood. The J gene is TRBJ2-1, the V gene TRBV7-9; no firm D call. The TCR comes from a man aged 25 to 45 in good health. The CDR3 sequence is CASSLTLEYNEQFF. The CDR3 DNA reads as TGTGCCAGCAGCCTCACTTTAGAATACAATGAGCAGTTCTTC.